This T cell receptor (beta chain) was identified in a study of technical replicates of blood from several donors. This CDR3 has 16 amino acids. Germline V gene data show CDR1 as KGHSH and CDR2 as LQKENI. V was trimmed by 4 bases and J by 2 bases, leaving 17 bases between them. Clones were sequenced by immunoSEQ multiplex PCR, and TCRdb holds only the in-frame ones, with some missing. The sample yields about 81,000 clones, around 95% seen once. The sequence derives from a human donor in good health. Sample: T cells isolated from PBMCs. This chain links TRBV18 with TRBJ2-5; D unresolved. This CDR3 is CASSRSPYRQQETQYF. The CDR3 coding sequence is TGTGCCAGCTCACGGTCCCCGTACAGACAACAAGAGACCCAGTACTTC.